These T cell receptor beta chains were read from a single sample in a study of T-cell memory formation after mild COVID-19. Each CDR3 protein is one row after TCRdb ran MiXCR on the 5' RACE reads. The data show about 210,000 distinct CDR3 sequences, with more than 25% seen just once and about 10% held by the top ten. Sequencing was done on a sample of PBMCs or a T cell subset sorted from them (not recorded which). These receptors originate from an adult woman who had mild COVID-19 (a few samples of this study predate the infection). Cell type and time point are not known. Both conserved end residues are part of each CDR3. D genes are given only for firm matches. Part of the rows lack a size; the others show once, few, many or a class for expanded clones.

V	D	J	size	CDR3	DNA
TRBV12-3/TRBV12-4	TRBD2	TRBJ2-1	few	CASSLGAGRRNEQFF	TGTGCCAGCAGTTTAGGAGCGGGGCGGCGGAATGAGCAGTTCTTC
TRBV30	TRBD1	TRBJ1-1	.	CASRQGGEAFF	TGTGCCTCACGACAGGGGGGTGAAGCTTTCTTT
TRBV11-2	.	TRBJ2-1	.	CASSSDRSRGEQFF	TGTGCCAGCAGCTCCGACCGCTCCAGGGGAGAGCAGTTCTTC
TRBV29-1	.	TRBJ1-2	.	CSVEATATETIANYGNTF	TGCAGCGTTGAAGCGACAGCGACCGAAACGATAGCTAACTATGGCAACACCTTC
TRBV10-3	TRBD1	TRBJ1-6	few	CAISEGQGTPLHF	TGTGCCATCAGTGAGGGACAGGGGACACCCCTCCACTTT
TRBV5-1	TRBD1	TRBJ2-7	.	CASSLNAGTELYEQYF	TGCGCCAGCAGCCTGAACGCCGGGACAGAGCTCTACGAGCAGTACTTC
TRBV5-6	.	TRBJ2-7	.	CASSLLGVDFYEQYF	TGTGCCAGCAGCTTGCTGGGAGTGGACTTTTACGAGCAGTACTTC
TRBV7-9	TRBD2	TRBJ2-5	many	CASSSASGGAFGETQYF	TGTGCCAGCAGCTCAGCTAGCGGGGGGGCATTCGGAGAGACCCAGTACTTC
TRBV7-9	.	TRBJ2-5	.	CASSPQGETQYF	TGTGCCAGCAGCCCCCAGGGGGAGACCCAGTACTTC
TRBV5-1	TRBD1	TRBJ2-7	few	CASRYTPGTGGFHEQYF	TGCGCCAGCAGATATACTCCCGGGACAGGGGGCTTCCACGAGCAGTACTTC
TRBV27	TRBD1	TRBJ2-5	few	CASSLSYRGVETQYF	TGTGCCAGCAGTTTATCGTACAGGGGCGTAGAGACCCAGTACTTC
TRBV11-3	TRBD1	TRBJ1-2	many	CASSPREAGGHGYTF	TGTGCCAGCAGCCCTAGAGAGGCAGGGGGCCATGGCTACACCTTC
TRBV24-1	.	TRBJ2-7	.	CATSDSRLKQYF	TGTGCCACCAGTGATTCACGGCTGAAGCAGTACTTC
TRBV10-2	.	TRBJ2-7	few	CASRGPLYEQYF	TGCGCCAGCCGTGGGCCCCTATACGAGCAGTACTTC